The next 29 T cell receptor beta chains were all read from a single sample in a study of shared clonotypes between healthy human individuals (TCRdb year 2020). Libraries were built with the immunoSEQ multiplex PCR assay. In its TCRdb copy, this immuneACCESS table keeps in-frame sequences only and misses some clones. Where compared with another copy, unresolved V genes explain less than half of these, and the others have no known cause. This sample is represented by a few million clones; 85% to 95% of them were singletons. 0.39% of the sample belongs to the ten largest clones. Input material: naive CD4+ T cells from PBMCs. Taken with the paper, the label for cell subset or site translates to: CD45RA+ positively selected. All receptors derive from a man between 18 and 29 years old in good health. Some clones in this sample may be carry-over from other donors' samples.

A word on this clone: This same CDR3 is encoded by further DNA sequences in the sample. This chain uses TRBV7-2 with TRBJ2-3, with TRBD1 matching 9 bases. The CDR3 extends over 16 amino acids. Germline CDR1 and CDR2: SGHTA and FQGNSA. V was clipped by 5 bases and J by 2 bases; unmatched bases: 8. The CDR3 reads CASSLVGTGPTDTQYF. The CDR3 DNA is TGTGCCAGCAGCCTCGTTGGGACAGGGCCCACAGATACGCAGTATTTT. The variable domain in full, completed from reference TRBV7-2 and TRBJ2-3, reads GAGVSQSPSNKVTEKGKDVELRCDPISGHTALYWYRQSLGQGLEFLIYFQGNSAPDKSGLPSDRFSAERTGGSVSTLTIQRTQQEDSAVYLCASSLVGTGPTDTQYFGPGTRLTVL.

This chain's CDR3 is CASSSMTEAGAFF. The CDR3, as DNA: TGTGCCAGCAGTTCTATGACCGAAGCTGGGGCTTTCTTT. This sequence joins TRBV27 and TRBJ1-1; D is ambiguous. CDR1 is MNHEY and CDR2 is SMNVEV in the germline V gene (reference sequence). The CDR3 runs 13 residues. The V end was cut by 4 bases, the J end by 11 bases, with 17 bases between.

The chain has TRBV28 and TRBJ2-7; D is tentatively TRBD1 or TRBD2 (6 bases each). With 8 bases removed from V and 0 bases from J, the gap between germline ends came to 17 bases. The CDR3 is 15 residues long. Per germline, CDR1 MDHEN and CDR2 SYDVKM. The CDR3 DNA sequence: TGTGCCAGCGGGGAGGAGGGGGGCCGCTCCTACGAGCAGTACTTC. It specifies CASGEEGGRSYEQYF.

CDR3 sequence: CASSAQGAFGYTF. The CDR3 coding sequence is TGTGCCAGCAGCGCCCAGGGGGCGTTTGGCTACACCTTC. This sequence joins TRBV9 and TRBJ1-2, with TRBD1 matching 8 bases. CDR1 is SGDLS, CDR2 YYNGEE, per germline. There are 13 residues in the CDR3. After removal of 3 bases from V and 7 bases from J, the junction contained 5 bases not matched to a gene.

The rearrangement uses TRBV7-6 and TRBJ2-7, with 9 bases aligning to TRBD1. After removal of 6 bases from V and 0 bases from J, the junction contained 6 bases not matched to a gene. The CDR3 contains 15 residues. The V gene's germline CDR1 is SGHVS and CDR2 FNYEAQ. CDR3 region: CASSFGQGSSYEQYF. Written as DNA, the CDR3 is TGTGCCAGCAGTTTTGGACAGGGGAGCTCCTACGAGCAGTACTTC.

Remarks on this clone: At one end, the junction sequence differs from germline, possibly due to a read error. The chain links TRBV5-5 to TRBJ2-1; 9 nucleotides match TRBD2. Germline CDR1 is SGHKS and CDR2 is YYEKEE (reference sequence). The CDR3 spans 16 residues. For the CDR3, the DNA is TGTGCCAGCAGTTTGGTGTCCAGCGGGAGGCCGTATGAGCAGTTCTTC. It translates to CASSLVSSGRPYEQFF.

For this clone: Germline is not matched at one junction end, which may reflect a read error. The J gene is TRBJ2-7, the V gene TRBV7-6; perhaps TRBD2 as D (6 bases). There are 13 residues in the CDR3. CDR1 is SGHVS, CDR2 FNYEAQ, per germline. For the CDR3, the DNA is TGTGCCAGCAGCGTAGCGGAACAAGGCGAGCAGTACTTC. Encoded protein: CASSVAEQGEQYF. Full variable domain (remainder filled in from reference TRBV7-6 and TRBJ2-7): GAGVSQSPRYKVTKRGQDVALRCDPISGHVSLYWYRQALGQGPEFLTYFNYEAQQDKSGLPNDRFSAERPEGSISTLTIQRTEQRDSAMYRCASSVAEQGEQYFGPGTRLTVT.

This chain uses TRBV19 with TRBJ1-2, with D perhaps matching TRBD1 (6 bases). CDR3 length: 14 amino acids. Germline values: CDR1 LNHDA, CDR2 SQIVND (reference sequence). Trimming took off 7 bases at V and 8 bases at J, with 20 bases between the two ends. CDR3 DNA sequence: TGTGCCAGTAACCCGACCGGGACAATCGCCGGCTACACCTTC. Translated, it gives CASNPTGTIAGYTF.

The chain couples TRBV27 to TRBJ2-1; 9 nucleotides align to TRBD2. In germline, CDR1 is MNHEY, CDR2 SMNVEV (reference sequence). The trim removed 5 bases at V and 0 bases at J, leaving 8 bases unmatched. This CDR3 region has 17 residues. This chain's CDR3 is CASSRLAVLSSYNEQFF. For the CDR3, the DNA is TGTGCCAGCAGTCGACTAGCGGTGCTAAGCTCCTACAATGAGCAGTTCTTC.

The chain carries TRBV18 and TRBJ2-1; 7 positions match TRBD2. CDR1 is KGHSH, CDR2 LQKENI, per germline. The CDR3 has 15 amino acids. J lost 6 bases, V lost 3 bases, and 8 bases had no gene match. CDR3 region: CASSPVSGTGNEQFF. The CDR3 DNA sequence: TGTGCCAGCTCACCCGTGAGCGGGACCGGCAATGAGCAGTTCTTC.

This clone was detected a few times. This rearrangement joins TRBV18 to TRBJ1-3; D might be TRBD1 (5 bases). This CDR3 is 14 amino acids long. Germline values: CDR1 KGHSH, CDR2 LQKENI. V gave up 2 bases and J gave up 4 bases, with 9 bases separating them. The CDR3 DNA is TGTGCCAGCTCACCAGGAGGACAAGGAAACACCATATATTTT. This encodes CASSPGGQGNTIYF.

The rearrangement uses TRBV28 and TRBJ2-5; no definite D call. CDR3 length: 13 amino acids. Germline V gene data show CDR1 as MDHEN and CDR2 as SYDVKM. V lost 1 base and J lost 10, with 13 bases in between. CDR3 nucleotide sequence: TGTGCCAGCAGTTTATCCGGGCCGAGCGTCCAGTACTTC. Translated: CASSLSGPSVQYF.

The J gene is TRBJ2-7, the V gene TRBV7-9; TRBD1 is a possible D gene (5 bases). The CDR3 loop spans 12 amino acids. The V gene lost 7 bases and the J gene lost 3 bases, with 10 bases spanning the gap. CDR1 and CDR2 from the germline V gene are SEHNR and FQNEAQ (reference sequence). CDR3 in amino acids: CASTTQGYEQYF. In DNA, the CDR3 is TGTGCCAGCACAACTCAGGGCTACGAGCAGTACTTC. The full variable domain, in which reference TRBV7-9 and TRBJ2-7 provide the parts outside the CDR3, is DTGVSQNPRHKITKRGQNVTFRCDPISEHNRLYWYRQTLGQGPEFLTYFQNEAQLEKSRLLSDRFSAERPKGSFSTLEIQRTEQGDSAMYLCASTTQGYEQYFGPGTRLTVT.

V is TRBV2 and J is TRBJ1-4; tentative D call: TRBD1 (5 bases). Germline-derived CDR1 and CDR2 are SNHLY and FYNNEI. The CDR3 consists of 13 residues. The V and J ends lost 4 bases and 10 bases respectively, with 13 bases between them. For the CDR3, the DNA is TGTGCCAGCAGTGTTGGACATGGGGTAAAACTGTTTTTT. Its translation: CASSVGHGVKLFF.

Concerning this clone: One base away lies a much larger clone, so this may be a sequencing read error. V gene TRBV7-9 combines with J gene TRBJ1-1; 7 nucleotides match TRBD1. The germline V gene has CDR1 SEHNR and CDR2 FQNEAQ (reference sequence). This CDR3 contains 13 residues. J gave up 1 base and V 4 bases, and 0 bases lay outside the gene matches. The chain's CDR3 is CASSWTGNTEAFF. In DNA, the CDR3 is TGTGCCAGCAGCTGGACAGGGAACACTGAAGCTTTCTTT.

The rearrangement links TRBV28 to TRBJ1-3; 7 nucleotides align to TRBD1. V dropped 3 bases and J dropped 4; count of bases not matched to a gene: 3. The CDR3 loop spans 14 amino acids. Germline loops: CDR1 MDHEN, CDR2 SYDVKM. This CDR3 reads CASSFDREGNTIYF. The CDR3 region has the DNA TGTGCCAGCAGTTTCGACAGGGAAGGAAACACCATATATTTT.

V usage is TRBV28 and J usage is TRBJ1-4, with D possibly TRBD1 on 6 matching bases. Between the trimmed V and J ends, which lost 11 bases and 3 bases, there was a span of 16 bases. This CDR3 is built from 14 residues. Germline values: CDR1 MDHEN, CDR2 SYDVKM. The CDR3 DNA reads as TGTGCCGGCGCCAACAGGGCCCCTAATGAAAAACTGTTTTTT. The encoded protein is CAGANRAPNEKLFF.

The chain recombines TRBV7-9 with TRBJ1-6, with D possibly being TRBD1 (5 bases). Germline CDR1 SEHNR, CDR2 FQNEAQ (reference sequence). This CDR3 spans 14 amino acids. Trimming shortened V by 6 bases and J by 11 bases, and 17 bases separated the two germline ends. CDR3 sequence: CASSPDGGSTPLHF. The DNA of the CDR3 is TGTGCCAGCAGTCCGGATGGGGGATCGACACCCCTCCACTTT. Full variable domain (outside the CDR3, taken from reference TRBV7-9 and TRBJ1-6): DTGVSQNPRHKITKRGQNVTFRCDPISEHNRLYWYRQTLGQGPEFLTYFQNEAQLEKSRLLSDRFSAERPKGSFSTLEIQRTEQGDSAMYLCASSPDGGSTPLHFGNGTRLTVT.

The V gene is TRBV5-1, the J gene TRBJ2-1; TRBD1 aligns across 7 bases. J was trimmed by 5 bases and V by 4 bases; bases with no gene match: 12. The CDR3 sequence is 16 residues long. Looked up from germline, CDR1 is SGHRS and CDR2 is YFSETQ. The chain's CDR3 is CASSRDATGQNNEQFF. CDR3 nucleotides: TGCGCCAGCAGCCGAGACGCTACGGGACAGAACAATGAGCAGTTCTTC.

Notes on this clone: Other DNA sequences in this sample translate to the same CDR3. The gene calls are TRBV7-2 and TRBJ1-5; D remains unclear. The germline gives CDR1 SGHTA, CDR2 FQGNSA. This CDR3 has 15 amino acids. V was trimmed by 3 bases and J by 4 bases, leaving 13 bases between them. The CDR3 reads CASSFRGTGNQPQHF. CDR3 DNA: TGTGCCAGCAGCTTTCGAGGAACCGGAAATCAGCCCCAGCATTTT.

The rearrangement links TRBV7-3 to TRBJ2-3; 8 nucleotides align to TRBD2. The V gene end was trimmed by 1 base and the J gene end by 0 bases; junction bases not matched to a gene: 6. Germline V CDR1 and CDR2: SGHTA, FQGTGA. This CDR3 is built from 17 residues. CDR3 loop: CASSLIGLAGSTDTQYF. The CDR3 bases are TGTGCCAGCAGCTTAATAGGGCTAGCGGGTAGCACAGATACGCAGTATTTT.

The V and J genes are TRBV9 and TRBJ1-1; 8 nucleotides agree with TRBD1. The J segment lost 11 bases and the V segment lost 0 bases, leaving 6 bases of the junction unmatched. Per the germline V gene, CDR1 is SGDLS and CDR2 is YYNGEE. The CDR3 length is 13 residues. CDR3 sequence (DNA): TGTGCCAGCAGCGTAGCTACAGGGGGTAGGGCTTTCTTT. Translation: CASSVATGGRAFF.

The chain carries TRBV23-1 and TRBJ1-1; no reliable D call. TRBV23-1 is marked as an open reading frame, function uncertain. CDR3 size: 13 residues. The germline V and J ends were trimmed by 4 bases and 4 bases, with 10 bases remaining between them. CDR3: CASSLKGSTEAFF. The CDR3 DNA follows: TGCGCCAGCAGTCTTAAAGGGAGCACTGAAGCTTTCTTT.

The gene calls are TRBV11-1 and TRBJ2-7; D is ambiguous. V lost 1 base, J lost 0 bases, and 7 bases lay in between. Germline assignment: CDR1 SGHAT and CDR2 FQDESV (reference sequence). This CDR3 region has 14 residues. CDR3 in amino acids: CASSLDLSSYEQYF. CDR3 sequence (DNA): TGTGCCAGCAGCTTAGATTTGAGCTCCTACGAGCAGTACTTC.

As to this clone: The sample holds other DNA sequences that translate to the same CDR3. CDR3 in DNA: TGTGCCAGCTCACCACAGGCTCTGAACACTGAAGCTTTCTTT. It encodes CASSPQALNTEAFF. The rearrangement links TRBV18 to TRBJ1-1, with unresolved D. This CDR3 has 14 residues. Trimming took 1 base from V and 0 from J, leaving 6 bases between them. Germline values: CDR1 KGHSH, CDR2 LQKENI. Using reference TRBV18 and TRBJ1-1 for the parts outside the CDR3, the full variable domain is NAGVMQNPRHLVRRRGQEARLRCSPMKGHSHVYWYRQLPEEGLKFMVYLQKENIIDESGMPKERFSAEFPKEGPSILRIQQVVRGDSAAYFCASSPQALNTEAFFGQGTRLTVV.

V is TRBV29-1 and J is TRBJ1-1, with a possible D match to TRBD1 (5 bases). The germline V gene encodes CDR1 SQVTM and CDR2 ANQGSEA. This CDR3 contains 12 residues. Trimming left V 5 bases short and J 4 bases short, with 11 bases between. The DNA for the CDR3 is TGCAGCGTTTTTTCAGGGCGCACTGAAGCTTTCTTT. The encoded protein is CSVFSGRTEAFF.

This clone appeared a single time. The rearrangement links TRBV28 to TRBJ1-1; perhaps TRBD1 as D (6 bases). In germline, CDR1 is MDHEN, CDR2 SYDVKM. The V gene lost 4 bases and the J gene lost 13 bases, with 16 bases spanning the gap. This CDR3 comprises 12 residues. CDR3 in amino acids: CASSSPGTRGFF. The CDR3 DNA sequence: TGTGCCAGCAGTTCCCCGGGGACCAGGGGTTTCTTT.

The V call is TRBV5-4, the J call TRBJ2-5; 11 bases line up with TRBD1. The junction had 2 bases not matched to a gene; V was cut back by 0 bases and J by 1 base. CDR3 size: 16 residues. Germline V gene data show CDR1 as SGHNT and CDR2 as YYREEE (reference sequence). The CDR3 bases are TGTGCCAGCAGCTTGGGGGACAGGGGGACCCAAGAGACCCAGTACTTC. This sequence encodes CASSLGDRGTQETQYF.

The rearrangement links TRBV6-4 to TRBJ1-3; no clear D. The CDR3 covers 16 residues. Germline assignment: CDR1 MRHNA and CDR2 SNTAGT. The V end lost 0 bases, the J end lost 0 bases, and 9 bases lay between the germline ends. Here the CDR3 DNA reads TGTGCCAGCAGTGACTCTAGACGGCGCTCTGGAAACACCATATATTTT. This encodes CASSDSRRRSGNTIYF.